This T cell receptor (beta chain) was identified during a study of blood T cell repertoires in COVID-19. Study-wide background: Nucleic acid was either cDNA or gDNA, and it came from T cells, B-cell-depleted T cells, or PBMCs.

The V gene lost 4 bases and the J gene lost 2 bases, with 14 bases spanning the gap. The CDR3 loop spans 14 amino acids. The germline CDR1 and CDR2 sequences are GTSNPN and SVGIG (reference sequence). Clinical history as reported by participants underpinned cohort assignment. Cohort 3 donors counted as recovered after two negative PCRs, clearance, or resolved symptoms. Per the original methods: Amplification from reference gene primers served as the basis for estimated nucleated cell counts. Using immunoSEQ multiplex PCR, the repertoire was profiled, and TCRdb retains in-frame clones only, with some absent. V, J and clone size derive from that table, while D and trimming were established from the DNA sequence. The sample shows roughly 290,000 clones, roughly 85% of them seen only once.

The specimen sequenced was PBMCs or T cells enriched from blood (not recorded which). This TCR was sampled from a woman in her 30s who had recovered from COVID-19. This chain links TRBV30 with TRBJ2-5; tentative D call: TRBD2 (7 bases). The CDR3 DNA reads as TGTGCCTGGACGGGGGCTAGCGGACAAGAGACCCAGTACTTC. Translated, it gives CAWTGASGQETQYF.